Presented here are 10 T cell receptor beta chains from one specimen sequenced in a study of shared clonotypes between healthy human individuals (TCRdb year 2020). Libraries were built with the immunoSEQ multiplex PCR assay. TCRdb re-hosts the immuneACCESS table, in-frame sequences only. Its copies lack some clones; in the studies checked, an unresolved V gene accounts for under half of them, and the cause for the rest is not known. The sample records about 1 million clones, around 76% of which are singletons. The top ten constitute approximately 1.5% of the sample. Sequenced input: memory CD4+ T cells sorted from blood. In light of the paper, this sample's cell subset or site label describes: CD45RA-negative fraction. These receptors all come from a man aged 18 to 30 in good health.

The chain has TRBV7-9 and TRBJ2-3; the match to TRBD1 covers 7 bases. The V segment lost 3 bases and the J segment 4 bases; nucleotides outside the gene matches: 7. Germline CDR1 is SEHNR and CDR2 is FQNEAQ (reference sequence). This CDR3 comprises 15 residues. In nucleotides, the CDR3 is TGTGCCAGCAGCTTCGAAGGGGGCATCGCAGATACGCAGTATTTT. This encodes CASSFEGGIADTQYF.

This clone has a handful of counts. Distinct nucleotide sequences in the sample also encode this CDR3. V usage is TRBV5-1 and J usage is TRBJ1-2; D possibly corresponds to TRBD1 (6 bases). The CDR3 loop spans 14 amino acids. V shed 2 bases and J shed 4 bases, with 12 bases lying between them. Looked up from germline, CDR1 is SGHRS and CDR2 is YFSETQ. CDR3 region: CASSLAGGGYGYTF. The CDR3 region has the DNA TGCGCCAGCAGCTTAGCCGGGGGCGGCTATGGCTACACCTTC.

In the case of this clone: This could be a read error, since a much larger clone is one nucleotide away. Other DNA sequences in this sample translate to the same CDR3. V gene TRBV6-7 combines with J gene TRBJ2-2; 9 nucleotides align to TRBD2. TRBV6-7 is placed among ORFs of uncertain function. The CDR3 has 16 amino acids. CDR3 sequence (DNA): TGTGCTAGCAGTTACTCGAAGACTAGCGGAACCGGGGAGCTGTTTTTT. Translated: CASSYSKTSGTGELFF.

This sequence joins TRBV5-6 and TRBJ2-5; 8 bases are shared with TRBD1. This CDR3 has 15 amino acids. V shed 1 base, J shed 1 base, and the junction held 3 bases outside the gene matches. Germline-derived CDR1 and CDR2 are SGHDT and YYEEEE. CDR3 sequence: CASSLTGGSQETQYF. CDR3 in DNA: TGTGCCAGCAGCTTGACAGGGGGGTCCCAAGAGACCCAGTACTTC.

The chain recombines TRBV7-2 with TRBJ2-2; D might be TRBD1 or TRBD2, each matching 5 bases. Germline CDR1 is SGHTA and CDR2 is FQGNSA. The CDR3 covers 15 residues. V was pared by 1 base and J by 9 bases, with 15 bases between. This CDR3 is CASSLDVIEGRELFF. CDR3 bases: TGTGCCAGCAGCTTAGATGTTATTGAGGGGCGGGAGCTGTTTTTT.

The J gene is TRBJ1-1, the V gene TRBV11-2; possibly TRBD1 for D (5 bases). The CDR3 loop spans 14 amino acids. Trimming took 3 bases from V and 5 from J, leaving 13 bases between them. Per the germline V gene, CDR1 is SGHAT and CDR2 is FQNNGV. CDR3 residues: CASSFIPGGTEAFF. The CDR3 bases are TGTGCCAGCAGCTTTATCCCGGGGGGGACTGAAGCTTTCTTT.

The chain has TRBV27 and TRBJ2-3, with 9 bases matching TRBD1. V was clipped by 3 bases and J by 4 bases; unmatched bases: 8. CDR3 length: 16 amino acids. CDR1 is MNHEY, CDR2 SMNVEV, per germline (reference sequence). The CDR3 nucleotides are TGTGCCAGCAGTTTTTACAGGGGGCTAGGGGCAGATACGCAGTATTTT. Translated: CASSFYRGLGADTQYF.

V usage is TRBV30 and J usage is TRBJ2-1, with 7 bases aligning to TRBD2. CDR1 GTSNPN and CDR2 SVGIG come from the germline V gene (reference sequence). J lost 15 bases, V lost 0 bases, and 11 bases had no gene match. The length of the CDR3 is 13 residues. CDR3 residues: CAWSVGLPLGLFF. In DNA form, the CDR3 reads TGTGCCTGGAGTGTGGGACTACCCCTAGGGCTGTTCTTC.

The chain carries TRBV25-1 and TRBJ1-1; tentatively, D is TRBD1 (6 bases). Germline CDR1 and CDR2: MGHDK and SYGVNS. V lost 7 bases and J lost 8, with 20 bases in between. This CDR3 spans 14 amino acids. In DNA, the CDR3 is TGTGCCAGCACCCAGAAAGGGGGGAGTCGGGAAGCTTTCTTT. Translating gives CASTQKGGSREAFF.

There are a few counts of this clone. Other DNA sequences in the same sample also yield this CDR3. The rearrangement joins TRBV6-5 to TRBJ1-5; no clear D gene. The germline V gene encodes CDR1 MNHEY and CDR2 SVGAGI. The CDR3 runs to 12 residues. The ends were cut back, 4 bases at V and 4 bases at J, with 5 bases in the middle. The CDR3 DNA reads TGTGCCAGCAGTTCTCGGAATCAGCCCCAGCATTTT. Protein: CASSSRNQPQHF.